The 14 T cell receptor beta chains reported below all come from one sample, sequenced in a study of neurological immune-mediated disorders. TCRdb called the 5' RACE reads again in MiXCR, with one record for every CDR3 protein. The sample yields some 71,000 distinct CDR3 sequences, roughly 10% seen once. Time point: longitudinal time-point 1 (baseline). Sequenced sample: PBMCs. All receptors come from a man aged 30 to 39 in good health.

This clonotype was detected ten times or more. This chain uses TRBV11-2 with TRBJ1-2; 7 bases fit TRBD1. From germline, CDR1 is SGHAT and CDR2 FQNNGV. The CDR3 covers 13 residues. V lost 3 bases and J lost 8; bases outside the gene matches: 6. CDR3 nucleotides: TGTGCCAGCAGCTTTACAGGGGCGGAGGGCTACACCTTC. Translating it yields CASSFTGAEGYTF. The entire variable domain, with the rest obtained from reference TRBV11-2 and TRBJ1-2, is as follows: EAGVAQSPRYKIIEKRQSVAFWCNPISGHATLYWYQQILGQGPKLLIQFQNNGVVDDSQLPKDRFSAERLKGVDSTLKIQPAKLEDSAVYLCASSFTGAEGYTFGSGTRLTVV.

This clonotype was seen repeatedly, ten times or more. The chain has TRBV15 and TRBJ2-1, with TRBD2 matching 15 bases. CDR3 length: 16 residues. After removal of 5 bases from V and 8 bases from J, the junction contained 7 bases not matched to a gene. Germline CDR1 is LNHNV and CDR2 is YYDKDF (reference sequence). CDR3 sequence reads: CATSGRTSGRGDEQFF. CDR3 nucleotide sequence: TGTGCCACCAGCGGCCGGACTAGCGGGAGGGGGGATGAGCAGTTCTTC.

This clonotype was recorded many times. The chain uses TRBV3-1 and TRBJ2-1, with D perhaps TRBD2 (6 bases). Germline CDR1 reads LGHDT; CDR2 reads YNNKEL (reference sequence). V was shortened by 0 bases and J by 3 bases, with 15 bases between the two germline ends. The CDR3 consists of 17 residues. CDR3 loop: CASSQDNDGSVYNEQFF. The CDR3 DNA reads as TGTGCCAGCAGCCAAGATAATGACGGGAGTGTCTACAATGAGCAGTTCTTC.

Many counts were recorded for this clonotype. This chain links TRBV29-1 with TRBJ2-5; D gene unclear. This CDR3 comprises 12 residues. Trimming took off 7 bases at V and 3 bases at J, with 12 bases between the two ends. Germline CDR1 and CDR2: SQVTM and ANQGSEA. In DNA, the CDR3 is TGCAGCGGACTCCTCGCAAAAGAGACCCAGTACTTC. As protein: CSGLLAKETQYF.

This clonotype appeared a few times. Here the CDR3 reads CAISEGTSGRALETQYF. The CDR3 bases are TGTGCCATCAGTGAAGGGACTAGCGGGAGGGCCTTGGAGACCCAGTACTTC. The V call is TRBV10-3, the J call TRBJ2-5, with 16 bases matching TRBD2. The CDR3 is made up of 17 amino acids. Germline values: CDR1 ENHRY, CDR2 SYGVKD. With V trimmed by 3 bases and J by 5 bases, 6 bases remained unmatched.

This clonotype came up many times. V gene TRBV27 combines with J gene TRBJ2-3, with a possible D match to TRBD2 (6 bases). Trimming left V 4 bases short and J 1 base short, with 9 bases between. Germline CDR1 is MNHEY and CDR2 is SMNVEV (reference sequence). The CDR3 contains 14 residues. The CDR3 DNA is TGTGCCAGCAGTTGGCGGGACCGCACAGATACGCAGTATTTT. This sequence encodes CASSWRDRTDTQYF.

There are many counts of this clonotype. The DNA of the CDR3 is TGTGCCAGCAGCTTGGCCGGGACTACAGATGGGCATACGCAGTATTTT. Translation gives CASSLAGTTDGHTQYF. The rearrangement uses TRBV5-4 and TRBJ2-3; 7 nucleotides match TRBD2. This CDR3 is 16 amino acids long. Trimming took 0 bases from V and 7 from J; bases not matched to a gene: 11. Germline lookup yields CDR1 SGHNT and CDR2 YYREEE (reference sequence).

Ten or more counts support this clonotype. The CDR3 bases are TGTGCCAGCAGACTACAGGGCGGCACTGAAGCTTTCTTT. Translation: CASRLQGGTEAFF. The J gene is TRBJ1-1, the V gene TRBV28; perhaps TRBD1 as D (6 bases). Germline lookup yields CDR1 MDHEN and CDR2 SYDVKM. This CDR3 contains 13 residues. V lost 6 bases, J lost 4 bases, and 12 bases lay in between.

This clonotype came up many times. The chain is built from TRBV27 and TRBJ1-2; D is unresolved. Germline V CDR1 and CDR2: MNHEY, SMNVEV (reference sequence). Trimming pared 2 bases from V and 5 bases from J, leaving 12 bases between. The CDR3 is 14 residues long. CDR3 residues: CASSLNPSGYGYTF. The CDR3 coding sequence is TGTGCCAGCAGTTTAAACCCCTCTGGGTATGGCTACACCTTC.

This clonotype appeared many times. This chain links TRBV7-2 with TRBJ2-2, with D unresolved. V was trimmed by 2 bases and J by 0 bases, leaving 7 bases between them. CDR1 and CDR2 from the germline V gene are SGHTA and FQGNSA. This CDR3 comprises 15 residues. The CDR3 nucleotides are TGTGCCAGCAGCTTAACACCCGCGAACACCGGGGAGCTGTTTTTT. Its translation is CASSLTPANTGELFF.

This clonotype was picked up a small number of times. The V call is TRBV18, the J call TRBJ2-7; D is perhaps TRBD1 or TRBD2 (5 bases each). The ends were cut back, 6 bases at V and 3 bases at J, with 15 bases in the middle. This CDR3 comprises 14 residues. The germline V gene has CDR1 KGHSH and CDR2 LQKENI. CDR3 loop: CASSASRGVYEQYF. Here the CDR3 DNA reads TGTGCCAGCTCGGCCTCTAGGGGAGTCTACGAGCAGTACTTC.

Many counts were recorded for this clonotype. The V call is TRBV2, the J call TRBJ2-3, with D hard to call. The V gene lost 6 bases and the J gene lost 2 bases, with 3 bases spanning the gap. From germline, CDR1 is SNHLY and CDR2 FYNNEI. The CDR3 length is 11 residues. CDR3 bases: TGTGCCAGCAGCACCACAGATACGCAGTATTTT. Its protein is CASSTTDTQYF. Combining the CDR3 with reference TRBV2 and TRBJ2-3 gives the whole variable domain EPEVTQTPSHQVTQMGQEVILRCVPISNHLYFYWYRQILGQKVEFLVSFYNNEISEKSEIFDDQFSVERPDGSNFTLKIRSTKLEDSAMYFCASSTTDTQYFGPGTRLTVL.

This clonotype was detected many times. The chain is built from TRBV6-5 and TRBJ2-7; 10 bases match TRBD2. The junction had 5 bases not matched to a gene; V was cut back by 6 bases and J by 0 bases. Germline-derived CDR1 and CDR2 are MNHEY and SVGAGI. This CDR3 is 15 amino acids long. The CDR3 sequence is CASRPGTSVSYEQYF. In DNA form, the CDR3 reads TGTGCCAGCAGACCCGGGACTAGCGTCTCCTACGAGCAGTACTTC.

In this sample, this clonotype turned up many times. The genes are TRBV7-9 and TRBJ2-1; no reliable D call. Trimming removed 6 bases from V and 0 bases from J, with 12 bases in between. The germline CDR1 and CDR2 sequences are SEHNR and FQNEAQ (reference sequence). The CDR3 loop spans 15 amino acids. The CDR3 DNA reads TGTGCCAGCAGTAGAGCGCAAAGCTCCTACAATGAGCAGTTCTTC. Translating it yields CASSRAQSSYNEQFF.